The clone carrying this T cell receptor (beta chain) appeared many times. Its antigen is not known. Time point meaning: persistent/refractory GD, antithyroid drugs over 5 years with positive TRAb. The TCR library was prepared using RNA isolated from PBMCs. These data originate in a study of regulatory T cells in long-lasting Graves disease. Overall study context: Persistent Graves' disease meant over 5 years of antithyroid drugs with positive TSH receptor antibodies.

HTBI primers from iRepertoire and Arm-PCR of CDR3 regions yielded the TCR beta libraries. MiXCR, run by TCRdb on the multiplex PCR reads, gives a single entry per CDR3 protein. The profile shows 420,000 or so distinct CDR3 sequences, less than 25% of them singletons. General study findings and limits: It was in persistent disease that TRBV28, TRBJ1-2 and TRBJ2-5 were favored. Having only a small sample size may have limited accuracy. Persistent Graves' patients showed less TCR diversity than newly diagnosed ones.

The V end was cut by 4 bases, the J end by 1 base, with 7 bases between. The germline V gene encodes CDR1 MDHEN and CDR2 SYDVKM. The CDR3 extends over 14 amino acids. This specimen was peripheral blood mononuclear cells (PBMCs), taken when the disease was refractory, from a patient treated with antithyroid drugs. This TCR came from a female donor with Graves disease. The genes are TRBV28 and TRBJ1-4; TRBD1 might be the D (5 bases). CDR3 region: CASSWDGTNEKLFF. As DNA, the CDR3 is TGTGCCAGCAGTTGGGACGGAACTAATGAAAAACTGTTTTTT.